The 26 T cell receptor beta chains below all came from one sample that was sequenced in a study of OX40 agonist ivuxolimab in advanced cancers. Profiled with immunoSEQ multiplex PCR; TCRdb holds only in-frame clones, not every one. This table holds tens of thousands of clones, about 89% found once. Sequences were derived from CD4+ or CD8+ T cells sorted from blood, sampled in a trial of the OX40 agonist ivuxolimab. These receptor sequences come from an adult with an advanced solid tumor such as melanoma, head and neck, liver or kidney cancer.

The rearrangement links TRBV7-2 to TRBJ1-1, with D unclear. CDR1 is SGHTA and CDR2 is FQGNSA in the germline V gene. V was pared by 4 bases and J by 1 base, with 13 bases between. The CDR3 runs to 15 residues. The CDR3 sequence: CASSSSGSQNTEAFF. DNA of the CDR3: TGTGCCAGCAGCTCTTCTGGGAGCCAGAACACTGAAGCTTTCTTT.

CDR3 sequence (DNA): TGTGCCACCCGGGACAGCTACGAGCAGTACTTC. Protein: CATRDSYEQYF. The V call is TRBV10-3, the J call TRBJ2-7; 7 nucleotides match TRBD1. V dropped 10 bases and J dropped 3; count of bases not matched to a gene: 3. Germline lookup yields CDR1 ENHRY and CDR2 SYGVKD. This CDR3 contains 11 residues.

The V gene is TRBV2, the J gene TRBJ2-1; weak D call: TRBD2 (6 bases). CDR1 is SNHLY and CDR2 is FYNNEI in the germline V gene. V gave up 4 bases and J gave up 0 bases, with 7 bases separating them. CDR3 length: 14 residues. Written as DNA, the CDR3 is TGTGCCAGCAGTGCCGGGAGCTCCTACAATGAGCAGTTCTTC. Protein: CASSAGSSYNEQFF.

This clone was counted once. The chain recombines TRBV14 with TRBJ1-1; D not resolved. The CDR3 is made up of 13 amino acids. CDR1 and CDR2 from the germline V gene are SGHDN and FVKESK. V was trimmed by 5 bases and J by 2 bases, leaving 9 bases between them. The CDR3 DNA follows: TGTGCCAGCAGCTCAGGATTTAACACTGAAGCTTTCTTT. It codes for CASSSGFNTEAFF.

The chain recombines TRBV18 with TRBJ1-1; TRBD1 matches 7 bases. Trimming removed 2 bases from V and 1 base from J; junction bases left unmatched: 7. CDR3 size: 16 residues. The germline CDR1 and CDR2 sequences are KGHSH and LQKENI. CDR3 region: CASSPTYGTANTEAFF. The CDR3 DNA reads as TGTGCCAGCTCACCAACCTACGGGACAGCGAACACTGAAGCTTTCTTT.

V gene TRBV6-1 combines with J gene TRBJ2-1, with D possibly being TRBD1 (5 bases). This CDR3 region has 13 residues. Germline values: CDR1 MNHNS, CDR2 SASEGT. The germline V and J ends were trimmed by 3 bases and 9 bases, with 12 bases remaining between them. The CDR3 bases are TGTGCCAGCAGTGAGGCGATTCAGGGTGAGCAGTTCTTC. Encoded protein: CASSEAIQGEQFF.

V gene TRBV7-2 combines with J gene TRBJ2-1, with D possibly being TRBD2 (5 bases). The CDR3 consists of 15 residues. Germline CDR1 and CDR2: SGHTA and FQGNSA. Trimming pared 5 bases from V and 5 bases from J, leaving 16 bases between. The CDR3 loop reads CASSPQAETNNEQFF. The CDR3 DNA reads as TGTGCCAGCAGCCCCCAAGCGGAGACGAACAATGAGCAGTTCTTC.

The chain carries TRBV29-1 and TRBJ1-1; D uncertain. Germline V gene sequence: CDR1 SQVTM, CDR2 ANQGSEA. Trimming took off 3 bases at V and 0 bases at J, with 11 bases between the two ends. The CDR3 length is 14 residues. The chain's CDR3 is CSVEYGPLNTEAFF. CDR3 DNA: TGCAGCGTTGAGTATGGGCCTTTGAACACTGAAGCTTTCTTT.

The chain couples TRBV14 to TRBJ2-3; the D gene is possibly TRBD1 (5 bases). Germline V CDR1 and CDR2: SGHDN, FVKESK. The CDR3 extends over 15 amino acids. Trimming left V 1 base short and J 4 bases short, with 12 bases between. The CDR3 sequence is CASSQVGRAPDTQYF. The CDR3 nucleotides read TGTGCCAGCAGCCAAGTGGGCAGGGCCCCAGATACGCAGTATTTT.

This clone has only a few counts. This chain uses TRBV4-3 with TRBJ2-7; D is possibly TRBD1 (5 bases). Per germline, CDR1 LGHNA and CDR2 YSLEER. This CDR3 is 17 amino acids long. Trimming cost V 0 bases and J 1 base, with 16 bases left between them. The CDR3, as DNA: TGCGCCAGCAGCCAAGAAAGGTCAGGGTTGAAGTCCTACGAGCAGTACTTC. Protein product: CASSQERSGLKSYEQYF.

The rearrangement uses TRBV7-2 and TRBJ2-5; D unclear. This CDR3 comprises 14 residues. CDR1 SGHTA and CDR2 FQGNSA come from the germline V gene. Trimming shortened V by 1 base and J by 2 bases, and 8 bases separated the two germline ends. The CDR3 coding sequence is TGTGCCAGCAGCTTAGATCTCGGTCAAGAGACCCAGTACTTC. Its protein product is CASSLDLGQETQYF. Variable domain in full (rest from reference TRBV7-2 and TRBJ2-5): GAGVSQSPSNKVTEKGKDVELRCDPISGHTALYWYRQSLGQGLEFLIYFQGNSAPDKSGLPSDRFSAERTGGSVSTLTIQRTQQEDSAVYLCASSLDLGQETQYFGPGTRLLVL.

The genes are TRBV5-4 and TRBJ2-5, with 9 bases that match TRBD1. V lost 5 bases to trimming and J lost 1 base; unmatched junction nucleotides: 3. Germline CDR1 reads SGHNT; CDR2 reads YYREEE (reference sequence). This CDR3 has 14 amino acids. CDR3 coding DNA: TGTGCCAGCAGTTACAGGGGGCCCCAAGAGACCCAGTACTTC. As protein: CASSYRGPQETQYF.

V usage is TRBV19 and J usage is TRBJ1-3; TRBD1 matches 10 bases. Germline assignment: CDR1 LNHDA and CDR2 SQIVND (reference sequence). V was clipped by 4 bases and J by 1 base; unmatched bases: 10. There are 18 residues in the CDR3. The CDR3: CASSKYASGQGSGNTIYF. The CDR3, as DNA: TGTGCCAGTAGTAAATACGCATCGGGACAGGGGTCTGGAAACACCATATATTTT.

The chain links TRBV7-9 to TRBJ2-7, with a tentative D call TRBD2 (5 bases). Germline V lookup: CDR1 SEHNR, CDR2 FQNEAQ (reference sequence). This CDR3 is 16 amino acids long. With 6 bases removed from V and 3 bases from J, the gap between germline ends came to 21 bases. CDR3 loop: CASSQPLGGSDYEQYF. CDR3 bases: TGTGCCAGCAGTCAGCCCCTTGGAGGCAGCGACTACGAGCAGTACTTC.

CDR3 DNA sequence: TGTGCCAGCAGTTACTCGTCACAGGGGGCGGGTGAGCAGTTCTTC. Protein: CASSYSSQGAGEQFF. The chain is built from TRBV6-6 and TRBJ2-1, with 9 bases matching TRBD1. The CDR3 runs to 15 residues. The trim removed 0 bases at V and 9 bases at J, leaving 6 bases unmatched. CDR1 MNHNY and CDR2 SVGAGI come from the germline V gene (reference sequence).

This chain connects TRBV5-6 to TRBJ1-1; D unclear. The CDR3 is made up of 12 amino acids. The germline gives CDR1 SGHDT, CDR2 YYEEEE. V lost 1 base and J 8 bases, leaving 9 bases between the germline ends. The CDR3 reads CASSLYGNEAFF. CDR3 bases: TGTGCCAGCAGCTTGTACGGGAACGAAGCTTTCTTT.

CDR3: CATSREASQPYQPQHF. The CDR3 DNA follows: TGTGCCACCAGCAGAGAAGCATCCCAGCCGTATCAGCCCCAGCATTTT. The chain recombines TRBV15 with TRBJ1-5; the D is unclear. Germline V lookup: CDR1 LNHNV, CDR2 YYDKDF (reference sequence). V was cut by 0 bases and J by 5 bases, with 14 bases left in between. The CDR3 has 16 residues.

V and J are TRBV21-1 and TRBJ2-2; TRBD2 is the table's D call and was not checked against the DNA. TRBV21-1 is described as a pseudogene. There are 19 residues in the CDR3. The CDR3 DNA sequence: TGTGCCAGCAGCAAAGCGCTGGGTTCTAGCGGGAGGGCCACCGGGGAGCTGTTTTTT. This sequence encodes CASSKALGSSGRATGELFF.

V usage is TRBV18 and J usage is TRBJ1-2; perhaps TRBD1 as D (5 bases). V was trimmed by 3 bases and J by 2 bases, leaving 16 bases between them. CDR3 length: 16 amino acids. Germline CDR1 and CDR2: KGHSH and LQKENI. The CDR3 is CASSPSYGGENYGYTF. The CDR3 nucleotides read TGTGCCAGCTCACCTTCCTATGGAGGGGAGAACTATGGCTACACCTTC.

This sequence joins TRBV7-9 and TRBJ1-3; D ambiguous. Germline V gene lookup returns CDR1 SEHNR and CDR2 FQNEAQ (reference sequence). The CDR3 spans 13 residues. With 6 bases removed from V and 7 bases from J, the gap between germline ends came to 13 bases. The DNA for the CDR3 is TGTGCCAGCAGTGGGGTCGGCGGTAACACCATATATTTT. This gives the protein CASSGVGGNTIYF.

The CDR3 protein is CASRRESRTEAFF. The CDR3 region has the DNA TGTGCCAGCAGACGGGAATCGAGGACTGAAGCTTTCTTT. The chain combines TRBV6-5 with TRBJ1-1; D uncertain. Germline assignment: CDR1 MNHEY and CDR2 SVGAGI. Trimming shortened V by 6 bases and J by 5 bases, and 13 bases separated the two germline ends. CDR3 length: 13 residues.

The chain joins TRBV6-5 to TRBJ1-5; D unresolved. Germline V CDR1 and CDR2: MNHEY, SVGAGI. The CDR3 is 12 residues long. With 6 bases removed from V and 9 bases from J, the gap between germline ends came to 12 bases. CDR3 amino acids: CASSRPGLPQHF. The CDR3 bases are TGTGCCAGCAGCCGACCGGGTCTGCCCCAGCATTTT.

The V and J genes are TRBV30 and TRBJ2-7, with D uncertain. Germline V CDR1 and CDR2: GTSNPN, SVGIG (reference sequence). With 3 bases removed from V and 1 base from J, the gap between germline ends came to 13 bases. This CDR3 contains 14 residues. The DNA of the CDR3 is TGTGCCTGGAGCCCTCCGCAGGAGTCCTACGAGCAGTACTTC. It specifies CAWSPPQESYEQYF. The complete variable domain, with remaining parts taken from reference TRBV30 and TRBJ2-7, reads SQTIHQWPATLVQPVGSPLSLECTVEGTSNPNLYWYRQAAGRGLQLLFYSVGIGQISSEVPQNLSASRPQDRQFILSSKKLLLSDSGFYLCAWSPPQESYEQYFGPGTRLTVT.

This sequence joins TRBV9 and TRBJ2-7, with D perhaps matching TRBD1 or TRBD2 (6 bases each). The V end lost 0 bases, the J end lost 3 bases, and 13 bases lay between the germline ends. CDR3 length: 15 amino acids. Germline CDR1 SGDLS, CDR2 YYNGEE. In DNA, the CDR3 is TGTGCCAGCAGCGTAGGCGGGACATTGAACTACGAGCAGTACTTC. It encodes CASSVGGTLNYEQYF.

V usage is TRBV5-4 and J usage is TRBJ2-7; D might be TRBD1 (5 bases). V shed 3 bases and J shed 3 bases, with 16 bases lying between them. This CDR3 region has 15 residues. Germline assignment: CDR1 SGHNT and CDR2 YYREEE (reference sequence). CDR3 in DNA: TGTGCCAGCAGCTCAACAGAAACTCAGGGCTACGAGCAGTACTTC. Its protein product is CASSSTETQGYEQYF. Together with reference TRBV5-4 and TRBJ2-7, the CDR3 gives the full variable domain: ETGVTQSPTHLIKTRGQQVTLRCSSQSGHNTVSWYQQALGQGPQFIFQYYREEENGRGNFPPRFSGLQFPNYSSELNVNALELDDSALYLCASSSTETQGYEQYFGPGTRLTVT.

This chain links TRBV6-4 with TRBJ1-2; 11 bases map to TRBD1. The trim removed 5 bases at V and 1 base at J, leaving 3 bases unmatched. The CDR3 has 15 residues. Per germline, CDR1 MRHNA and CDR2 SNTAGT. The CDR3 sequence is CASSPGTGGNYGYTF. CDR3 coding DNA: TGTGCCAGCAGTCCCGGGACAGGGGGTAACTATGGCTACACCTTC.